The clone carrying this T cell receptor (beta chain) was observed a handful of times. What it binds is not known. This sample is drawn from a study of blood T cells in healthy people across ages. Primed by a sample-barcoded 5' primer and a J-beta primer mix, a second PCR proceeded for roughly 7 to 12 cycles. A tag from a template-switch adaptor with 12 random nucleotides marked each cDNA molecule. Each CDR3 protein gets one entry after TCRdb re-called the 5' RACE reads with MiXCR. The table records more than 550,000 distinct CDR3 sequences, about 20% of them present only once. V was shortened by 6 bases and J by 7 bases, with 18 bases between the two germline ends. The CDR3 totals 14 residues. Looked up from germline, CDR1 is MDHEN and CDR2 is SYDVKM. The study's findings and limits: More naive CD4+ cells and higher diversity marked long-lived donors relative to aged donors. Diversity estimates from one million T cells were considered underestimates. Roughly linearly, TCR beta diversity per million T cells fell as age increased.

The clonotype comes from a man aged 65-85 years in good health. The V gene is TRBV28, the J gene TRBJ1-1; possible D gene TRBD1, 5 bases. Material for sequencing was blood. CDR3 protein: CASRTFSGTLEAFF. DNA of the CDR3: TGTGCCAGCAGAACCTTCTCCGGGACGCTTGAAGCTTTCTTT. The complete variable domain, with remaining parts taken from reference TRBV28 and TRBJ1-1, reads DVKVTQSSRYLVKRTGEKVFLECVQDMDHENMFWYRQDPGLGLRLIYFSYDVKMKEKGDIPEGYSVSREKKERFSLILESASTNQTSMYLCASRTFSGTLEAFFGQGTRLTVV.